The entry below describes one T cell receptor beta chain. This sample is part of a study of OX40 agonist ivuxolimab in advanced cancers. Looking at the study overall: Ivuxolimab doses were 0.01, 0.1, 0.3, 1.5, 3 or 10 mg/kg every 2 weeks.

Trimming pared 0 bases from V and 2 bases from J, leaving 4 bases between. The germline V gene has CDR1 SGHTA and CDR2 FQGTGA. The CDR3 spans 13 residues. TCRdb keeps only in-frame clones here, not all; method: immunoSEQ multiplex PCR. Among about 96,000 clones listed, 90% were seen once. Sequencing used CD4+ or CD8+ T cells sorted from blood, obtained in a trial of the OX40 agonist ivuxolimab. The chain employs TRBV7-3 and TRBJ1-1; D call uncertain. The source is an adult with an advanced solid tumor such as melanoma, head and neck, liver or kidney cancer. This CDR3 reads CASSLTRNTEAFF. CDR3 bases: TGTGCCAGCAGCTTAACCCGTAACACTGAAGCTTTCTTT.